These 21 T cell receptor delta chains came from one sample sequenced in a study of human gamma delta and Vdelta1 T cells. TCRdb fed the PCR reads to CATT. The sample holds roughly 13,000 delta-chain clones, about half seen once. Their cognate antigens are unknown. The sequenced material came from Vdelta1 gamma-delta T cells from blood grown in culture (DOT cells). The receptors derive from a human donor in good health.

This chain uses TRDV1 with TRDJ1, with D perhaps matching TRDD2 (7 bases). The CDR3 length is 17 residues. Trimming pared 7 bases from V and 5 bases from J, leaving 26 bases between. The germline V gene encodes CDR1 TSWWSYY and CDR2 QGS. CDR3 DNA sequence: TGTGCTCTTGCTTCCTTCCTTCGATATGGGGGCCGAGATAAACTCATCTTT. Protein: CALASFLRYGGRDKLIF.

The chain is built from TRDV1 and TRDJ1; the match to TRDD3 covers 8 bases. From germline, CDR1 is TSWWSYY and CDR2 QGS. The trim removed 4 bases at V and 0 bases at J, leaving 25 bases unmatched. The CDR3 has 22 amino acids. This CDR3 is CALGVRPTLLLLGGHNTDKLIF. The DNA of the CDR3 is TGTGCTCTTGGGGTCCGGCCAACCCTACTATTACTGGGGGGCCATAACACCGATAAACTCATCTTT.

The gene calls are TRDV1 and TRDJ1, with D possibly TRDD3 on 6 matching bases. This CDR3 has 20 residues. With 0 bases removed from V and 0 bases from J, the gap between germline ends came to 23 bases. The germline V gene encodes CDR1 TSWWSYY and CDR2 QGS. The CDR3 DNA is TGTGCTCTTGGGGAACTAGGGTTCGTCCAACTGGGTCTCTACACCGATAAACTCATCTTT. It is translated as CALGELGFVQLGLYTDKLIF.

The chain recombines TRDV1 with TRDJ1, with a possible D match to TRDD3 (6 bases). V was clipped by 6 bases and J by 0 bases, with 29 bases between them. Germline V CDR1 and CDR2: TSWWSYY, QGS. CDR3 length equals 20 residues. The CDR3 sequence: CALGLNHGGANGRDTDKLIF. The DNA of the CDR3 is TGTGCTCTTGGATTAAATCATGGGGGGGCCAACGGGCGGGACACCGATAAACTCATCTTT.

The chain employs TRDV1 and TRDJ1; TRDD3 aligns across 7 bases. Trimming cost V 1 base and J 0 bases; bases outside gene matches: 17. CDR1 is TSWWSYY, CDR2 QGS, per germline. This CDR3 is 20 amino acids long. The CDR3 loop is CALGEPTLSILGDYTDKLIF. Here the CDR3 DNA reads TGTGCTCTTGGGGAACCGACACTCTCCATATTGGGGGACTACACCGATAAACTCATCTTT.

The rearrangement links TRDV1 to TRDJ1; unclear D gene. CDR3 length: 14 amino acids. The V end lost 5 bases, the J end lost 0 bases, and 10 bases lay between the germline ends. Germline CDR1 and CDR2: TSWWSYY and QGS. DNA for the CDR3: TGTGCTCTTGGGTACCAGGGGCACACCGATAAACTCATCTTT. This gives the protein CALGYQGHTDKLIF.

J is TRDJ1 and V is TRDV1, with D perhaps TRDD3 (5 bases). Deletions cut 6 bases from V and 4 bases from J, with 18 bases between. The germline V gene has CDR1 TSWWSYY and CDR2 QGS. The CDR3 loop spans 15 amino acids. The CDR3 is CALGPMIKLGDKLIF. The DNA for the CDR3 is TGTGCTCTTGGCCCGATGATCAAGCTGGGCGATAAACTCATCTTT.

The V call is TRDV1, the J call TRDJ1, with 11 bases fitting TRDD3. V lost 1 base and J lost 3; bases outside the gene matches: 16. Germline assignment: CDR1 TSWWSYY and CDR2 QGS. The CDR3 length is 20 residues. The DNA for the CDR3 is TGTGCTCTTGGGGAACCGGGATCCCGATGGGGGATACGTTTGTCCGATAAACTCATCTTT. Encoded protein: CALGEPGSRWGIRLSDKLIF.

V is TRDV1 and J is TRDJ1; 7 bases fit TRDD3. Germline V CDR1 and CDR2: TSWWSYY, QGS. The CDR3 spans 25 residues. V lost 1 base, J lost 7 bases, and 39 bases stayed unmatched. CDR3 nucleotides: TGTGCTCTTGGGGAACCTAGTGGAGCCCTAATGAGGCAAATTACTGGGGCCGGCGTACTCGGTAAACTCATCTTT. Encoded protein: CALGEPSGALMRQITGAGVLGKLIF.

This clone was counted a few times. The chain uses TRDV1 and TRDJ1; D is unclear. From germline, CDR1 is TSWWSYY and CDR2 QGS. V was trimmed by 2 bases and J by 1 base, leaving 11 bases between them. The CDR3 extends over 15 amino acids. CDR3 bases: TGTGCTCTTGGGGAAACTCCCCCGGGCACCGATAAACTCATCTTT. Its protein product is CALGETPPGTDKLIF.

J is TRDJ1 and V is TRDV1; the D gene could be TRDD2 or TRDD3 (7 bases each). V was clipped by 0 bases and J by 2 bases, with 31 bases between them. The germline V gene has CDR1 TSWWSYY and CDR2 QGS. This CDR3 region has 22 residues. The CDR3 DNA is TGTGCTCTTGGGGAACTAACCTTCCTCCATTGGGATACAAGTCCCCAGACCGATAAACTCATCTTT. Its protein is CALGELTFLHWDTSPQTDKLIF.

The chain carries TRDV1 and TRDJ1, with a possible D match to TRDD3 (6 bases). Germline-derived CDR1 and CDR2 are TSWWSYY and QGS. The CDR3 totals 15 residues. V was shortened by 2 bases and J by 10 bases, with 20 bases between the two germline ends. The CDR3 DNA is TGTGCTCTTGGGGAAGGTACTCCGTACTGGGTGAGACTCATCTTT. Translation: CALGEGTPYWVRLIF.

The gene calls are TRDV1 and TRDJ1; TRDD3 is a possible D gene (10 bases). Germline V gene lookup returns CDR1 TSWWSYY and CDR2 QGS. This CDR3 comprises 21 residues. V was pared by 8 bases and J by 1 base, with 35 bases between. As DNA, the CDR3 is TGTGCTCTTTCTACCTTCCTACCCTCACTGGGGGATCGCCCTTCCACCGATAAACTCATCTTT. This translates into CALSTFLPSLGDRPSTDKLIF.

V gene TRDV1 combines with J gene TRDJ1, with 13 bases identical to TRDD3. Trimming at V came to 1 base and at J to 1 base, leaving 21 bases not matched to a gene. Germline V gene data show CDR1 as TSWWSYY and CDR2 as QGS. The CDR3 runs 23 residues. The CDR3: CALGEPGSVTGGYAAPLTDKLIF. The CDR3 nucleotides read TGTGCTCTTGGGGAACCCGGTTCGGTTACTGGGGGATACGCGGCACCACTCACCGATAAACTCATCTTT.

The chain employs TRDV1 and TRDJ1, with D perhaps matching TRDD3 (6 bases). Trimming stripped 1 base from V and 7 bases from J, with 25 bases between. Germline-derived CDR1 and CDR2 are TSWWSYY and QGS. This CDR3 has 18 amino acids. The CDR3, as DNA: TGTGCTCTTGGGGAACGATGGATTGGGGGTTCCCTTGCGGGTAAACTCATCTTT. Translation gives CALGERWIGGSLAGKLIF.

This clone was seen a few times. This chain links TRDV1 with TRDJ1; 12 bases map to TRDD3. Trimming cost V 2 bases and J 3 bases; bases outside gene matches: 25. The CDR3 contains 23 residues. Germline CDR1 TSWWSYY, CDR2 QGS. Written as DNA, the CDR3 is TGTGCTCTTGGGGAATGGGATCTACTTTTCTTTACTGGGGGATACCAAAAGGCCGATAAACTCATCTTT. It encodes CALGEWDLLFFTGGYQKADKLIF.

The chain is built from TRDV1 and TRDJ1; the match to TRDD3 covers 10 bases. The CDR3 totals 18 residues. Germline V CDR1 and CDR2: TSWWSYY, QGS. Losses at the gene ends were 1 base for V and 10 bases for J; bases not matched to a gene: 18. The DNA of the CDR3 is TGTGCTCTTGGGGAACGTAAGGGCCCTAATTGGGGGATACTACGACTCATCTTT. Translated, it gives CALGERKGPNWGILRLIF.

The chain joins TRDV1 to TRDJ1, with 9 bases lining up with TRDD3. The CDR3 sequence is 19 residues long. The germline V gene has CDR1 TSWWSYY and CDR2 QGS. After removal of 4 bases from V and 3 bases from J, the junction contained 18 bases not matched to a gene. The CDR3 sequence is CALGAPFLHTGGGSDKLIF. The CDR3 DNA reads TGTGCTCTTGGGGCTCCCTTCCTTCATACTGGGGGAGGATCCGATAAACTCATCTTT.

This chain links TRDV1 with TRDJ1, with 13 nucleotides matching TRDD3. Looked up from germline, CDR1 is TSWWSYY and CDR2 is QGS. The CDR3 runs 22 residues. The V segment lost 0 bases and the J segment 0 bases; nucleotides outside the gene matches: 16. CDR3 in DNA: TGTGCTCTTGGGGAACTGTCGACGCAACCACTGGGGGATACGCGATACACCGATAAACTCATCTTT. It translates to CALGELSTQPLGDTRYTDKLIF.

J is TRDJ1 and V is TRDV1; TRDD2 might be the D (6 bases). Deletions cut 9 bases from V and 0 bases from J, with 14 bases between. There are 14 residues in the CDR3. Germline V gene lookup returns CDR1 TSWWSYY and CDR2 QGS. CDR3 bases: TGTGCTCTGGGGCTCCTACAGTACACCGATAAACTCATCTTT. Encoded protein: CALGLLQYTDKLIF.

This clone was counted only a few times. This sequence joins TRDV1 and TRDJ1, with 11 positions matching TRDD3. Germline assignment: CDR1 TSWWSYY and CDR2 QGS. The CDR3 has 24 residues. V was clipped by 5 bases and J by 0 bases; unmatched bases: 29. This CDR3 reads CALGNSSPPDWLGDTLRYTDKLIF. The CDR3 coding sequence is TGTGCTCTTGGGAACAGCAGTCCCCCTGACTGGCTGGGGGATACCCTTCGTTACACCGATAAACTCATCTTT.